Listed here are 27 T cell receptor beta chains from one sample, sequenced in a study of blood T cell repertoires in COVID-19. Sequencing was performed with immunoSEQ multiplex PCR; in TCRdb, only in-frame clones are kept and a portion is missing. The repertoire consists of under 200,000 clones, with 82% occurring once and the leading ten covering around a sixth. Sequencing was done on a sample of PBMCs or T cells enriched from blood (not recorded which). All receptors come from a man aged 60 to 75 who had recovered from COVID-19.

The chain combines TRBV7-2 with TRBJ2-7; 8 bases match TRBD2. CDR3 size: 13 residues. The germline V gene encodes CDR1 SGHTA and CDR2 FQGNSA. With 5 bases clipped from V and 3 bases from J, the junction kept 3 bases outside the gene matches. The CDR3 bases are TGTGCCAGCAGCACGGGGGGGCTCTACGAGCAGTACTTC. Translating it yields CASSTGGLYEQYF.

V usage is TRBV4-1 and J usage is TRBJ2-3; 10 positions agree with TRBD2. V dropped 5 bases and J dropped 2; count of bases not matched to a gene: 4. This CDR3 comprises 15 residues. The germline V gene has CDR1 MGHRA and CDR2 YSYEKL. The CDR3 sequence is CASSEREGYTDTQYF. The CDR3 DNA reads TGCGCCAGCAGCGAGCGGGAGGGATACACAGATACGCAGTATTTT.

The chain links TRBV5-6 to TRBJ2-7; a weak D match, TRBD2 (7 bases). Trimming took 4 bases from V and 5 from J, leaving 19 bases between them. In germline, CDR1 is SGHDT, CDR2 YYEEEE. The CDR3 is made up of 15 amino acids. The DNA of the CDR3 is TGTGCCAGCAGCCCAGATAGAAGGGGGGGCGACGAGCAGTACTTC. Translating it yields CASSPDRRGGDEQYF. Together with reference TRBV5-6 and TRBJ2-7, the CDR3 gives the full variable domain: DAGVTQSPTHLIKTRGQQVTLRCSPKSGHDTVSWYQQALGQGPQFIFQYYEEEERQRGNFPDRFSGHQFPNYSSELNVNALLLGDSALYLCASSPDRRGGDEQYFGPGTRLTVT.

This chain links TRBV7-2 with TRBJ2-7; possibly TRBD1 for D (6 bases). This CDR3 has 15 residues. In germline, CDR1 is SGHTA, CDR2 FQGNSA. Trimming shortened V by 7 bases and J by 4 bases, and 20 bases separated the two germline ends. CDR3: CASTSRGQLNYEQYF. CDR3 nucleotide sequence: TGTGCCAGCACGTCCCGGGGACAATTAAATTACGAGCAGTACTTC.

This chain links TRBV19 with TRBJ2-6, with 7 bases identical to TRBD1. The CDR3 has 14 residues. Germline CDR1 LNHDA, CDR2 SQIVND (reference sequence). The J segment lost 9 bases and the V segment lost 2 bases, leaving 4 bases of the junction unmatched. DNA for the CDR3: TGTGCCAGTAGTATAAAGGGGGCTGTCAACGTCCTGACTTTC. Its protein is CASSIKGAVNVLTF.

The CDR3 here is CASSFSGGDHQPQHF. The CDR3 nucleotides are TGTGCCAGCAGTTTCTCAGGCGGGGATCATCAGCCCCAGCATTTT. This chain uses TRBV28 with TRBJ1-5; no clear D gene. Deletions cut 3 bases from V and 5 bases from J, with 14 bases between. The CDR3 totals 15 residues. Per the germline V gene, CDR1 is MDHEN and CDR2 is SYDVKM. Based on the CDR3 plus reference TRBV28 and TRBJ1-5, the full variable domain is DVKVTQSSRYLVKRTGEKVFLECVQDMDHENMFWYRQDPGLGLRLIYFSYDVKMKEKGDIPEGYSVSREKKERFSLILESASTNQTSMYLCASSFSGGDHQPQHFGDGTRLSIL.

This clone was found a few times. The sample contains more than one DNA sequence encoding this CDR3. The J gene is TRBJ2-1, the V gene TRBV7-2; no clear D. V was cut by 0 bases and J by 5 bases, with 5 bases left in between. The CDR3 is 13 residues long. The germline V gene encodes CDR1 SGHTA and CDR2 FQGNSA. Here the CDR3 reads CASSLASDNEQFF. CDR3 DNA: TGTGCCAGCAGCTTAGCGAGCGACAATGAGCAGTTCTTC.

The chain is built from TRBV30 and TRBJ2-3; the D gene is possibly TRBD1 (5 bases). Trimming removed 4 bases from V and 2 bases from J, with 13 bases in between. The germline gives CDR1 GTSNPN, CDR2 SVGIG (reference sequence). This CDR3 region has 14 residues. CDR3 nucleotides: TGTGCCTGGATAGGTGACAGAGCCACAGATACGCAGTATTTT. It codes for CAWIGDRATDTQYF. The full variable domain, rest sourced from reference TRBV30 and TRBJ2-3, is SQTIHQWPATLVQPVGSPLSLECTVEGTSNPNLYWYRQAAGRGLQLLFYSVGIGQISSEVPQNLSASRPQDRQFILSSKKLLLSDSGFYLCAWIGDRATDTQYFGPGTRLTVL.

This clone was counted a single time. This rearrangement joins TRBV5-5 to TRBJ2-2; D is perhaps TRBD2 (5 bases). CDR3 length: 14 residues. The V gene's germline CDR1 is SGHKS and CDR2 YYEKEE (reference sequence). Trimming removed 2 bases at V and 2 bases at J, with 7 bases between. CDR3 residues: CASSFRLNTGELFF. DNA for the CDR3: TGTGCCAGCAGCTTTAGACTAAACACCGGGGAGCTGTTTTTT.

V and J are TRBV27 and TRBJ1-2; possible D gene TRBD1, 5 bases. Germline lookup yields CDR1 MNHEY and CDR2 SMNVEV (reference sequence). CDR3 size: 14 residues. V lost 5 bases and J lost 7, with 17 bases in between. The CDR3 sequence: CASSPRRQGGGYTF. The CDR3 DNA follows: TGTGCCAGCAGTCCCCGGAGGCAGGGAGGTGGCTACACCTTC.

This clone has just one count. The CDR3 nucleotides are TGTGCCAGTAGTATAGACAGGATAGGCAATCAGCCCCAGCATTTT. Protein product: CASSIDRIGNQPQHF. The V gene is TRBV19, the J gene TRBJ1-5, with D unresolved. V lost 0 bases to trimming and J lost 2 bases, with 8 bases between them. From germline, CDR1 is LNHDA and CDR2 SQIVND (reference sequence). This CDR3 comprises 15 residues.

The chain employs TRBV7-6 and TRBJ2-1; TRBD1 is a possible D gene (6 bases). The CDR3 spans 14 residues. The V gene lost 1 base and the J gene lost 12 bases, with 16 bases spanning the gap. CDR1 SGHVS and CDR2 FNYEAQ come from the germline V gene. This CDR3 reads CASSLGVDRYGQFF. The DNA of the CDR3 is TGTGCCAGCAGCTTAGGGGTAGACAGGTACGGGCAGTTCTTC.

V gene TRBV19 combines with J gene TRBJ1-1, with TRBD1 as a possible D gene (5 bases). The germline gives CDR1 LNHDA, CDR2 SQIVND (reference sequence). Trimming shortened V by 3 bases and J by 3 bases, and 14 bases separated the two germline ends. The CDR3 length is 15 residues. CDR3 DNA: TGTGCCAGTAGTATCGGTCAGGGATGGGACACTGAAGCTTTCTTT. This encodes CASSIGQGWDTEAFF.

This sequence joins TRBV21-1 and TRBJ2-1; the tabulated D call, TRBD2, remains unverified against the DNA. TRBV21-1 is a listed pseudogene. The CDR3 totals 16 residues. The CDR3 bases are TGTGCCAGCAGCACCCTAGCGGGAGTGGACTACAATGAGCAGTTCTTC. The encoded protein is CASSTLAGVDYNEQFF.

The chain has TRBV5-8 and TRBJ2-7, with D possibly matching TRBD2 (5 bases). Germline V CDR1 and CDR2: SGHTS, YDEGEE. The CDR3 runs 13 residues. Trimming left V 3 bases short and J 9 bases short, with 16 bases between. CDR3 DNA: TGTGCCAGCAGCTCGTCTTATTATGCGGGGCAGTACTTC. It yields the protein CASSSSYYAGQYF.

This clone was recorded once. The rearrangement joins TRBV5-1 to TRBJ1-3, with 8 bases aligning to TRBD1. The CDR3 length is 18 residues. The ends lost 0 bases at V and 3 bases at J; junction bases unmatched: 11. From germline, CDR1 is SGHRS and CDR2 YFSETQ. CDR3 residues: CASSLGQGALRGGNTIYF. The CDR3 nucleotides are TGCGCCAGCAGCTTGGGCCAGGGGGCGCTCCGAGGTGGAAACACCATATATTTT.

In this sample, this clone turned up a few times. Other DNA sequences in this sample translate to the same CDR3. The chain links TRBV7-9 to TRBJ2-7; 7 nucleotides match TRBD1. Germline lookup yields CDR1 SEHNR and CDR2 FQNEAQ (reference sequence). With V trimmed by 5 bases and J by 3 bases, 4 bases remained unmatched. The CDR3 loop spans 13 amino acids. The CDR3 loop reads CASSPGTDYEQYF. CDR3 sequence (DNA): TGTGCCAGCAGCCCCGGGACAGACTACGAGCAGTACTTC.

The CDR3 reads CASSSLADNTDTQYF. CDR3 DNA sequence: TGTGCCAGCAGTTCACTAGCGGATAACACAGATACGCAGTATTTT. This sequence joins TRBV28 and TRBJ2-3, with TRBD2 matching 8 bases. This CDR3 has 15 amino acids. The ends lost 4 bases at V and 2 bases at J; junction bases unmatched: 5. Germline V lookup: CDR1 MDHEN, CDR2 SYDVKM.

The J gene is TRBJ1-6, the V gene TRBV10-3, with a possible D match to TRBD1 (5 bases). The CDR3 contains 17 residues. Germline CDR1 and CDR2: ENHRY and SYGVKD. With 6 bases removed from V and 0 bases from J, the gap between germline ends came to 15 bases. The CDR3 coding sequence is TGTGCCATCAGGGGGACTGAGCCAAGCTCCTATAATTCACCCCTCCACTTT. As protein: CAIRGTEPSSYNSPLHF.

Here the CDR3 DNA reads TGTGCCAGCAGTGAGGGGCGGGGGGGAGAGACCCAGTACTTC. Translating gives CASSEGRGGETQYF. V is TRBV25-1 and J is TRBJ2-5; 9 nucleotides agree with TRBD2. The ends lost 3 bases at V and 4 bases at J; junction bases unmatched: 3. The CDR3 runs to 14 residues. Germline values: CDR1 MGHDK, CDR2 SYGVNS.

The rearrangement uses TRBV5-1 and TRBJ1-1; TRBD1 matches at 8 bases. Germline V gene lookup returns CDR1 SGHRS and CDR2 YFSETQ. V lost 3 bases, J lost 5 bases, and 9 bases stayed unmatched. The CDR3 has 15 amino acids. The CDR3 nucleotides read TGCGCCAGCAGCTCCCGGACAGGGACTTTAACTGAAGCTTTCTTT. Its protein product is CASSSRTGTLTEAFF.

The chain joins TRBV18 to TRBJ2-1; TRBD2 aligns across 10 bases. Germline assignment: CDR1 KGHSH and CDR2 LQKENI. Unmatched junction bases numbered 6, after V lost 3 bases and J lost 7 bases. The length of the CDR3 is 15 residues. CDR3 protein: CASSPPAGGRNEQFF. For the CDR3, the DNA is TGTGCCAGCTCACCGCCAGCGGGAGGGCGGAATGAGCAGTTCTTC.

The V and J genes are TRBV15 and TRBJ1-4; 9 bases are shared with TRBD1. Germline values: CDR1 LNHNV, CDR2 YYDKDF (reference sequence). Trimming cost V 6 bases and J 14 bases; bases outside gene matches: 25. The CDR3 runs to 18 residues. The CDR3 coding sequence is TGTGCCACCAGGCACGATCGAGCCGCCGGGACAGGGCCCTCGTTGCTGTTTTTT. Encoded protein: CATRHDRAAGTGPSLLFF.

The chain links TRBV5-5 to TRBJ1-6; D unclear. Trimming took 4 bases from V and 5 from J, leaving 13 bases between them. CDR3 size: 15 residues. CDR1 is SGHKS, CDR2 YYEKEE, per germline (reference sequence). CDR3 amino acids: CASSLSVGDNSPLHF. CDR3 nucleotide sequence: TGTGCCAGCAGCCTTAGCGTTGGGGATAATTCACCCCTCCACTTT.

CDR3 sequence reads: CASSFGYGQGQQYF. CDR3 DNA sequence: TGTGCCAGCAGTTTCGGATACGGACAGGGGCAGCAGTACTTC. This chain uses TRBV28 with TRBJ2-7; 9 nucleotides match TRBD1. The CDR3 has 14 residues. V lost 3 bases and J lost 8; bases outside the gene matches: 8. Germline V gene sequence: CDR1 MDHEN, CDR2 SYDVKM.

The CDR3: CASSSGRRQSNQPQHF. In DNA, the CDR3 is TGTGCCAGCAGTTCTGGGCGTCGGCAGAGCAATCAGCCCCAGCATTTT. This chain joins TRBV6-5 and TRBJ1-5; D not certain. The V gene lost 4 bases and the J gene lost 1 base, with 14 bases spanning the gap. The CDR3 is 16 residues long. The germline CDR1 and CDR2 sequences are MNHEY and SVGAGI.

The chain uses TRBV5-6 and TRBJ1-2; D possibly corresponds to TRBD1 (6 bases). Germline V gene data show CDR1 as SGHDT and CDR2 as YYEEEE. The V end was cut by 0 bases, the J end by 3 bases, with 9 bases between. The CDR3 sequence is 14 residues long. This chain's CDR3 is CASSLGQAYYGYTF. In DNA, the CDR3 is TGTGCCAGCAGCTTGGGACAGGCTTACTATGGCTACACCTTC.